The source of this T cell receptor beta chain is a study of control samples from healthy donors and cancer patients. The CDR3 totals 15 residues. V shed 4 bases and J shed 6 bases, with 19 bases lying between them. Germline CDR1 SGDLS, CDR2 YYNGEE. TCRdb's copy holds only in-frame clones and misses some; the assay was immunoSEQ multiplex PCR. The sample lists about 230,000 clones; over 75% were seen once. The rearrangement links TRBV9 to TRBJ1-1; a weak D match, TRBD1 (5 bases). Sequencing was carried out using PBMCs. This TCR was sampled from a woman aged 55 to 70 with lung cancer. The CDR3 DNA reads TGTGCCAGCAGCCCCTCCGGGACGCTCCGGGCTGAAGCTTTCTTT. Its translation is CASSPSGTLRAEAFF.